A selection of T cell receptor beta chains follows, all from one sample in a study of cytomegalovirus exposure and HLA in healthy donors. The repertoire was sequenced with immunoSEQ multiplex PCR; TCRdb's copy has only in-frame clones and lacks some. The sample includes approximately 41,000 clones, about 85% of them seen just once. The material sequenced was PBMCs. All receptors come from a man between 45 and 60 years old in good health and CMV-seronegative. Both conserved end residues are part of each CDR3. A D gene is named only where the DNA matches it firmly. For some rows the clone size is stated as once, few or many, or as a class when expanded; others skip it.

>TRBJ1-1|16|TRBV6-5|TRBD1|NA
CASSLTGTVMNTEAFF
TGTGCCAGCAGTTTGACCGGGACAGTCATGAACACTGAAGCTTTCTTT
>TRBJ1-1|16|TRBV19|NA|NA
CASSNGQGRWYSEAFF
TGTGCCAGTAGTAACGGTCAGGGGAGATGGTACTCTGAAGCTTTCTTT
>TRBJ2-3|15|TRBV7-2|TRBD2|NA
CASSSLLRGRYTQYF
TGTGCCAGCAGCTCTCTCTTGCGGGGGAGATATACGCAGTATTTT
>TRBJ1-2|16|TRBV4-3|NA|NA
CASSQELVRASYGYTF
TGCGCCAGCAGCCAAGAATTAGTCAGGGCCAGCTATGGCTACACCTTC
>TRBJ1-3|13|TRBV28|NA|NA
CASRSYSGNTIYF
TGTGCCAGCAGGAGTTACTCTGGAAACACCATATATTTT
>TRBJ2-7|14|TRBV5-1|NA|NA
CASSLEGGGYEQYF
TGCGCCAGCAGCTTGGAAGGGGGGGGGTACGAGCAGTACTTC
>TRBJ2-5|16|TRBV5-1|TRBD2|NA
CASSLDAGGPQETQYF
TGCGCCAGCAGCTTGGACGCGGGAGGGCCGCAAGAGACCCAGTACTTC
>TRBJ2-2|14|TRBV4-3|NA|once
CASSPSGNTGELFF
TGCGCCAGCAGCCCGTCCGGTAACACCGGGGAGCTGTTTTTT
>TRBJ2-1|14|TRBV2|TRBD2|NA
CASSEGTSGRRPLF
TGTGCCAGCAGTGAAGGGACTAGCGGGAGGCGACCTCTCTTC
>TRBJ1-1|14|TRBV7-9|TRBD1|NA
CASSLSDRGNEAFF
TGTGCCAGCAGCTTATCGGACAGGGGAAATGAAGCTTTCTTT
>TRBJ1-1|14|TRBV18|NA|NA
CASSPRQVGTEAFF
TGTGCCAGCTCACCACGACAGGTTGGCACTGAAGCTTTCTTT
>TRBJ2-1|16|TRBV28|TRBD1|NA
CASSSPPGQGRNEQFF
TGTGCCAGCAGTTCCCCCCCGGGACAGGGCCGCAATGAGCAGTTCTTC
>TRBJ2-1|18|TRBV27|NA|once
CASSVSPDRASGRHEQFF
TGTGCCAGCAGTGTAAGTCCTGACAGGGCCAGCGGGAGACATGAGCAGTTCTTC
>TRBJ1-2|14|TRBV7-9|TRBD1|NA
CASSQSGQASGYTF
TGTGCCAGCAGCCAGTCGGGACAGGCCTCTGGCTACACCTTC
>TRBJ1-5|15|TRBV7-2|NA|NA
CASSFGTGTNQPQHF
TGTGCCAGCAGCTTCGGGACTGGTACAAATCAGCCCCAGCATTTT
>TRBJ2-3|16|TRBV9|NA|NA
CASSVGSSRSTDTQYF
TGTGCCAGCAGCGTAGGTTCTAGTAGAAGCACAGATACGCAGTATTTT
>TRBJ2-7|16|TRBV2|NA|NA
CASSLGARSGLDEQYF
TGTGCCAGCAGCCTCGGAGCCCGGTCTGGCTTAGACGAGCAGTACTTC
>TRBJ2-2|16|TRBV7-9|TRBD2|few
CSSSPRTSRETGELFF
TGTTCCAGCAGCCCCAGGACTAGCCGGGAGACCGGGGAGCTGTTTTTT
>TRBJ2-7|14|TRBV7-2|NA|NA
CASSLEAGLYEQYF
TGTGCCAGCAGCTTAGAGGCAGGGCTCTACGAGCAGTACTTC
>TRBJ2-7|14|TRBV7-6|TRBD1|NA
CASSLRTGKDEQYF
TGTGCCAGCAGCCTTAGGACAGGGAAAGACGAGCAGTACTTC
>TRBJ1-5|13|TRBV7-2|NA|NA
CASSPDRHQPQHF
TGTGCCAGCAGCCCCGACAGGCATCAGCCCCAGCATTTT
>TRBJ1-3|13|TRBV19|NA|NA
CASGGVAGNTIYF
TGTGCCAGCGGAGGGGTTGCTGGAAACACCATATATTTT
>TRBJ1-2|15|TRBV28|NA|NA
CASSGQLVTNYGYTF
TGTGCCAGCAGTGGGCAGCTCGTCACTAACTATGGCTACACCTTC
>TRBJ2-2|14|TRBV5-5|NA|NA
CASSLQGAEGELFF
TGTGCCAGCTCCCTCCAGGGTGCCGAGGGGGAGCTGTTTTTT
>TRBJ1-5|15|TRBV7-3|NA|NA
CASSSIRDYNQPQHF
TGTGCCAGCAGCTCAATCCGGGACTATAATCAGCCCCAGCATTTT
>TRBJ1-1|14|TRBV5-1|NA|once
CASTSALAGSEAFF
TGCGCCAGCACAAGCGCTCTAGCTGGGTCTGAAGCTTTCTTT
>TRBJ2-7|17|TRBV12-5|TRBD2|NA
CASGLLLAGTIGYEQYF
TGTGCTAGTGGTTTGCTACTAGCGGGGACAATCGGGTACGAGCAGTACTTC
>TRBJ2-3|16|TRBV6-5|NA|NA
CASSYSYGSGTDTQYF
TGTGCCAGCAGTTACTCGTACGGGAGCGGGACAGATACGCAGTATTTT
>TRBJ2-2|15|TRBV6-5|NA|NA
CASSYSKGGTGELFF
TGTGCCAGCAGTTACTCGAAGGGAGGCACCGGGGAGCTGTTTTTT
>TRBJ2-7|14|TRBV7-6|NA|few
CASSLAGPDYEQYF
TGTGCCAGCAGCTTAGCGGGGCCCGACTACGAGCAGTACTTC
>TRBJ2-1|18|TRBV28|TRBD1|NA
CASKGQGAGGPPYNEQFF
TGTGCCAGCAAAGGACAGGGGGCCGGAGGGCCGCCGTACAATGAGCAGTTCTTC
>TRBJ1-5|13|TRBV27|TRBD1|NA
CASSLGSSGQQHF
TGTGCCAGCAGTTTAGGAAGCTCGGGACAGCAGCATTTT
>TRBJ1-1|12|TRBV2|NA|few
CASTVHETEAFF
TGTGCCAGCACTGTGCATGAGACTGAAGCTTTCTTT
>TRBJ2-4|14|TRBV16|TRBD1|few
CASSRTGVINIQYF
TGTGCCAGCAGCCGTACAGGGGTCATAAACATTCAGTACTTC
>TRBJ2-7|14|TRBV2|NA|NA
CASSEGLGAGAQYF
TGTGCCAGCAGTGAAGGGTTGGGGGCGGGAGCTCAATACTTC
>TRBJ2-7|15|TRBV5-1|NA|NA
CASSPSSASSYEQYF
TGCGCCAGCAGCCCTTCTAGCGCTAGCTCCTACGAGCAGTACTTC
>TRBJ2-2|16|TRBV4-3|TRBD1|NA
CASSQNQGADTGELFF
TGCGCCAGCAGCCAGAACCAGGGGGCAGACACCGGGGAGCTGTTTTTT
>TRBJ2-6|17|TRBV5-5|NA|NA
CASSLLGASSGANVLTF
TGTGCCAGCAGCTTGCTCGGAGCTAGTTCTGGGGCCAACGTCCTGACTTTC
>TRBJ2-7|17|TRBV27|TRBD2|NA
CASSLSALGAGDREQYF
TGTGCCAGCAGTTTATCGGCCCTGGGAGCGGGAGATCGGGAGCAGTACTTC
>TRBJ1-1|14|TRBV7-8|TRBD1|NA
CASSIQGVDTEAFF
TGTGCCAGCAGTATTCAGGGGGTGGACACTGAAGCTTTCTTT
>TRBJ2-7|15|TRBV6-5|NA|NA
CASSGAAGERYEQYF
TGTGCCAGCAGTGGGGCCGCAGGGGAAAGGTACGAGCAGTACTTC
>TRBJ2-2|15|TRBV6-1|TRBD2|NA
CASTIWTSGTGELFF
TGTGCCAGCACCATCTGGACTAGCGGGACCGGGGAGCTGTTTTTT
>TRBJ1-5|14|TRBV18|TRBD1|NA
CASSLTGEYQPQHF
TGTGCCAGCTCACTTACAGGGGAGTATCAGCCCCAGCATTTT
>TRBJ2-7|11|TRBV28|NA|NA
CASGAGLEQYF
TGTGCCAGCGGGGCTGGTCTCGAGCAGTACTTC
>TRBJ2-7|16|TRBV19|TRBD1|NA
CASSAQTGGGSYEQYF
TGTGCCAGTAGTGCCCAGACAGGGGGAGGCTCCTACGAGCAGTACTTC